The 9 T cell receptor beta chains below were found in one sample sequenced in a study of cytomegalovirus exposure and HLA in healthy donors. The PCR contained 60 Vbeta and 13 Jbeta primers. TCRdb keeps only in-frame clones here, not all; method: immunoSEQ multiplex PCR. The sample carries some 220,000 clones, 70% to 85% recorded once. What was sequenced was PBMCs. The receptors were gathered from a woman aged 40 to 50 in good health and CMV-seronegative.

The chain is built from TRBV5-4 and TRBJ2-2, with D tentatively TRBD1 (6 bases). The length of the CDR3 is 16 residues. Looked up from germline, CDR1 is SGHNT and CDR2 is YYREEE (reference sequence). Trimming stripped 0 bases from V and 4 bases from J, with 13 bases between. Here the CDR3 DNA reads TGTGCCAGCAGCTTGGGGCTGGGGGCGGGCACCGGGGAGCTGTTTTTT. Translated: CASSLGLGAGTGELFF.

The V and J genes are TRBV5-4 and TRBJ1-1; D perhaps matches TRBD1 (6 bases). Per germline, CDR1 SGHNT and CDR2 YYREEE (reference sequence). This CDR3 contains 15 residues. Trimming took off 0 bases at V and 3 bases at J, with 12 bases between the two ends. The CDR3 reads CASSLDGTPYTEAFF. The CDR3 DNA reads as TGTGCCAGCAGCTTGGATGGGACACCCTACACTGAAGCTTTCTTT.

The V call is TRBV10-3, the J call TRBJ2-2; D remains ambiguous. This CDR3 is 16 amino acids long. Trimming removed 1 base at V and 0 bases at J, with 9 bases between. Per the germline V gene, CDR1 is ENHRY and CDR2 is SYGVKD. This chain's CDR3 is CAISEFAQANTGELFF. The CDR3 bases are TGTGCCATCAGTGAGTTCGCCCAGGCGAACACCGGGGAGCTGTTTTTT.

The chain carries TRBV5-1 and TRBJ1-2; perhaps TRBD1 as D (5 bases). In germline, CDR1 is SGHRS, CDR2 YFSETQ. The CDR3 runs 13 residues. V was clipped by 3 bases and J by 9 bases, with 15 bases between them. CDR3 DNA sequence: TGCGCCAGCAGCTCCGAACCCCGACAGCGCTACACCTTC. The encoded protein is CASSSEPRQRYTF.

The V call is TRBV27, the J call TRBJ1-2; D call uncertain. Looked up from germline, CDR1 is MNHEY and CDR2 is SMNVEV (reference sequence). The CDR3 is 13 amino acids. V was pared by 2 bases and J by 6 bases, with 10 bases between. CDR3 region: CASSLSGSDGYTF. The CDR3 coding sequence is TGTGCCAGCAGTTTAAGCGGTTCGGATGGCTACACCTTC.

CDR3 DNA: TGTGCCAGCAGCGGCCCCGAGACCGGGGAGCTGTTTTTT. Translated, it gives CASSGPETGELFF. The rearrangement uses TRBV9 and TRBJ2-2; D is undetermined. CDR3 length: 13 residues. V was clipped by 3 bases and J by 5 bases, with 8 bases between them. Germline CDR1 is SGDLS and CDR2 is YYNGEE.

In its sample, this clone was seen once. The CDR3 reads CASSLDSGTLGNEQFF. For the CDR3, the DNA is TGTGCCAGCAGCTTAGACTCCGGGACACTTGGGAATGAGCAGTTCTTC. The chain uses TRBV7-8 and TRBJ2-1, with D tentatively TRBD1 (6 bases). Trimming stripped 1 base from V and 7 bases from J, with 17 bases between. CDR3 size: 16 residues. Per germline, CDR1 SGHVS and CDR2 FQNEAQ.

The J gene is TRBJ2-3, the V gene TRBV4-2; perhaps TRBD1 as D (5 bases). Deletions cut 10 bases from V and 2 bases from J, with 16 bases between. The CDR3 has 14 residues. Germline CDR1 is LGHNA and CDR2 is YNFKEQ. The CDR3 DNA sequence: TGTGCCACCTCTGGGAAGGGGCTCACAGATACGCAGTATTTT. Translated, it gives CATSGKGLTDTQYF.

The CDR3 DNA reads TGTGCCAGCAGTTTAGTAGGGGGTGGCGAAAAACTGTTTTTT. Translated: CASSLVGGGEKLFF. The gene calls are TRBV28 and TRBJ1-4; weak D call: TRBD1 (6 bases). Trimming shortened V by 2 bases and J by 8 bases, and 12 bases separated the two germline ends. This CDR3 has 14 residues. Germline assignment: CDR1 MDHEN and CDR2 SYDVKM.